The T cell receptor (beta chain) under discussion was sequenced for a study of T cell repertoires in cytomegalovirus infection. Per germline, CDR1 MGHRA and CDR2 YSYEKL. This CDR3 is 15 amino acids long. The V end was cut by 4 bases, the J end by 3 bases, with 15 bases between. About this clonotype: Its antigen is not identified.

Study results and limitations: Pooled public TCR beta family frequency picked out CMV carriers with the relevant HLA.

TCRdb re-analysed the reads in MiXCR, keeping a single row per CDR3 protein. The sample lists some 920,000 distinct CDR3 sequences; less than 35% were seen once. Here the sequenced sample was cultured CD8+ T cells from PBMCs, taken from culture after CMV antigen stimulation. This clonotype was sampled from a human donor in good health (CMV status not recorded). Some clones in this sample may be carry-over from other donors' samples. This rearrangement joins TRBV4-1 to TRBJ1-2; maybe TRBD1 (6 bases). The CDR3, as DNA: TGCGCCAGCAGCCCGTGGAGGCAGGGGCACTATGGCTACACCTTC. Its translation is CASSPWRQGHYGYTF.